These T cell receptor beta chains were read from a single sample in a study of OX40 agonist ivuxolimab in advanced cancers. This table comes from immunoSEQ multiplex PCR, and its TCRdb copy is limited to in-frame clones, with some not included. The sample holds some 76,000 clones, about 93% seen once. The sample here was CD4+ or CD8+ T cells sorted from blood, taken in a trial of the OX40 agonist ivuxolimab. Receptors originate from an adult with an advanced solid tumor such as melanoma, head and neck, liver or kidney cancer. Both conserved end residues are part of each CDR3. The D gene is left open where the match is weak. Clone size is given for some rows only: seen once, a few or many times, or a class if the clone is expanded.

J gene: TRBJ2-3; V gene: TRBV9; D gene: .; clone size: .; CDR3 DNA: TGTGCCAGCAGCGTAGTTAGCGTCGCAGATACGCAGTATTTT; CDR3 protein: CASSVVSVADTQYF
J gene: TRBJ2-7; V gene: TRBV2; D gene: TRBD1; clone size: once; CDR3 DNA: TGTGCCAGCCTTGGACAGGCACTATCCTACGAGCAGTACTTC; CDR3 protein: CASLGQALSYEQYF
J gene: TRBJ2-3; V gene: TRBV25-1; D gene: .; clone size: once; CDR3 DNA: TGTGCCAGCAGTGAAGCCCGGGCGGATACGCAGTATTTT; CDR3 protein: CASSEARADTQYF
J gene: TRBJ2-1; V gene: TRBV29-1; D gene: TRBD2; clone size: .; CDR3 DNA: TGCAGCGTCTTCGGGGGGGTCTCCTACAATGAGCAGTTCTTC; CDR3 protein: CSVFGGVSYNEQFF
J gene: TRBJ2-2; V gene: TRBV6-5; D gene: .; clone size: once; CDR3 DNA: TGTGCCAGCAGTTACGACGTCTCCGGGGAGCTGTTTTTT; CDR3 protein: CASSYDVSGELFF
J gene: TRBJ1-2; V gene: TRBV5-4; D gene: .; clone size: .; CDR3 DNA: TGTGCCAGCAGCTGGGGAGGGGACGGCTACACCTTC; CDR3 protein: CASSWGGDGYTF
J gene: TRBJ2-7; V gene: TRBV5-1; D gene: TRBD1; clone size: .; CDR3 DNA: TGCGCCAGCAGTTGGACAGGGTATAGTGACGAGCAGTACTTC; CDR3 protein: CASSWTGYSDEQYF
J gene: TRBJ1-1; V gene: TRBV9; D gene: .; clone size: .; CDR3 DNA: TGTGCCAGCAGCGTAGATCCCGACGCAGACACTGAAGCTTTCTTT; CDR3 protein: CASSVDPDADTEAFF
J gene: TRBJ1-2; V gene: TRBV28; D gene: .; clone size: .; CDR3 DNA: TGTGCCAGCAGTTTTGCTTCGAACAGGGACGAGGACTATGGCTACACCTTC; CDR3 protein: CASSFASNRDEDYGYTF
J gene: TRBJ1-2; V gene: TRBV9; D gene: TRBD1; clone size: .; CDR3 DNA: TGTGCCAGCAGCGTGGCGAGAAGGACAGGGGGTAATGGCTACACCTTC; CDR3 protein: CASSVARRTGGNGYTF
J gene: TRBJ1-5; V gene: TRBV4-3; D gene: .; clone size: .; CDR3 DNA: TGCGCCAGCAGCCAAGGGTACAGTAGCAATCAGCCCCAGCATTTT; CDR3 protein: CASSQGYSSNQPQHF
J gene: TRBJ2-7; V gene: TRBV28; D gene: .; clone size: .; CDR3 DNA: TGTGCCAGCAGTTTACGGGGGCGGATCGAGCAGTACTTC; CDR3 protein: CASSLRGRIEQYF
J gene: TRBJ2-1; V gene: TRBV9; D gene: TRBD2; clone size: .; CDR3 DNA: TGTGCCAGCAGCGTAGGAACTAGCGTCCCCTACAATGAGCAGTTCTTC; CDR3 protein: CASSVGTSVPYNEQFF
J gene: TRBJ2-7; V gene: TRBV13; D gene: .; clone size: .; CDR3 DNA: TGTGCCAGCAGCCTGGGCCCTCACCCTGACTACGAGCAGTACTTC; CDR3 protein: CASSLGPHPDYEQYF
J gene: TRBJ2-5; V gene: TRBV27; D gene: .; clone size: .; CDR3 DNA: TGTGCCAGCAGTGTTAGGGGTATAGGGACCCAGTACTTC; CDR3 protein: CASSVRGIGTQYF
J gene: TRBJ1-1; V gene: TRBV6-5; D gene: TRBD1; clone size: once; CDR3 DNA: TGTGCCAGCAGTTACTCTGGGGACAGTGAAGCTTTCTTT; CDR3 protein: CASSYSGDSEAFF
J gene: TRBJ1-2; V gene: TRBV5-6; D gene: .; clone size: few; CDR3 DNA: TGTGCCAGCAGTTACGGACGGGGGGGTGGCTACACCTTC; CDR3 protein: CASSYGRGGGYTF
J gene: TRBJ1-1; V gene: TRBV9; D gene: .; clone size: .; CDR3 DNA: TGTGCCAGCAGCCCCCCAACACGGAACACTGAAGCTTTCTTT; CDR3 protein: CASSPPTRNTEAFF
J gene: TRBJ2-1; V gene: TRBV29-1; D gene: TRBD2; clone size: .; CDR3 DNA: TGCAGCGTTGAAGATTCTACTAGCGCATACAATGAGCAGTTCTTC; CDR3 protein: CSVEDSTSAYNEQFF
J gene: TRBJ1-1; V gene: TRBV4-3; D gene: .; clone size: .; CDR3 DNA: TGCGCCAGCAGCCAAGATTTAGGCCCCCAGGGTTTGGCGGGCACTGAAGCTTTCTTT; CDR3 protein: CASSQDLGPQGLAGTEAFF
J gene: TRBJ2-1; V gene: TRBV10-3; D gene: .; clone size: .; CDR3 DNA: TGTGCCATCAGTGAGTATTGGGGGAGTAAGGGCAATGAGCAGTTCTTC; CDR3 protein: CAISEYWGSKGNEQFF
J gene: TRBJ1-4; V gene: TRBV19; D gene: .; clone size: .; CDR3 DNA: TGTGCCAGTAGTATCCCAAATGAAAAACTGTTTTTT; CDR3 protein: CASSIPNEKLFF
J gene: TRBJ1-5; V gene: TRBV27; D gene: .; clone size: .; CDR3 DNA: TGTGCCAGCAGTTTATCGGGGGGCAATCAGCCCCAGCATTTT; CDR3 protein: CASSLSGGNQPQHF